This record covers a single T cell receptor beta chain. Its specificity is unknown. Every bit of the isolated RNA underwent reverse transcription, so sequencing read expressed TCRB transcripts. TCRdb's table, derived via immunoSEQ multiplex PCR, lists solely in-frame clones and lacks some. The sample lists 200,000 to 250,000 clones, roughly 15% occurring once. Trimming removed 7 bases from V and 4 bases from J, with 16 bases in between. Germline CDR1 is SGHVS and CDR2 is FQNEAQ. CDR3 length: 15 residues. These data are taken from a study of beta chain features in type 1 diabetes. Study outcomes and limitations: Possible PCR preference for shorter templates applied equally to patients and controls. A potential influence of HLA type upon TCRB rearrangement remained unresolved herein. Naive, central memory and regulatory TCRB repertoires appeared more similar among patients than healthy donors.

Sorted populations all exceeded 95% purity. The TCR comes from a woman aged 40-49 years in good health. The sequenced sample was naive CD4+ T cells from blood. The chain is built from TRBV7-8 and TRBJ2-2; D is possibly TRBD1 (6 bases). In nucleotides, the CDR3 is TGTGCCAGCACCCCGGGACAAAGAGCCACCGGGGAGCTGTTTTTT. Its protein is CASTPGQRATGELFF. Complete variable domain (other parts from reference TRBV7-8 and TRBJ2-2): GAGVSQSPRYKVAKRGQDVALRCDPISGHVSLFWYQQALGQGPEFLTYFQNEAQLDKSGLPSDRFFAERPEGSVSTLKIQRTQQEDSAVYLCASTPGQRATGELFFGEGSRLTVL.